This TCR beta chain was sequenced during a study of T cells after somatic rescue of genetic block (dated by TCRdb to the early 2020s). About the full investigation: What the study looked at was long-term robustness, specifically in a T-cell system that came about through somatic rescue of a genetic block in T-cell development.

In the case of this clone: This clone's antigen is unknown. It has no much larger one-base neighbor in the sample; base qualities were not kept.

The library was generated by the immunoSEQ multiplex PCR assay. The immuneACCESS repertoire file appears here via TCRdb, limited to in-frame rearrangements. These files lack a portion of the clones; in checked studies, under half of the deficit traces to unresolved V genes, and the cause of the others is not known. The table for this sample lists around 64,000 clones; around 90% of them were counted only once. Around 3% of the sample belongs to the ten largest clones. There are 14 amino acids in the CDR3, from cysteine to phenylalanine inclusive. Only CDR3 DNA is held: 42 bases, read in frame from base 1. Taken from the germline V gene, the CDR1 and CDR2 loops are SGHRS and YFSETQ. Between the V and J ends, shortened by 0 bases and 5 bases respectively, the junction contains 11 bases.

The rearrangement joined TRBV5-1 to TRBJ1-1; no D gene can be assigned with confidence. The sequence came from a man aged 35 to 55. Material: peripheral blood mononuclear cells (PBMCs). For the CDR3, the sequence is CASSLDPVGTEAFF. The sequenced DNA is TGCGCCAGCAGCTTGGATCCCGTGGGGACTGAAGCTTTCTTT. The CDR3 plus the reference TRBV5-1 and TRBJ1-1 genes for the other parts give the full variable domain: KAGVTQTPRYLIKTRGQQVTLSCSPISGHRSVSWYQQTPGQGLQFLFEYFSETQRNKGNFPGRFSGRQFSNSRSEMNVSTLELGDSALYLCASSLDPVGTEAFFGQGTRLTVV.